The entry that follows covers one T cell receptor (beta chain) sequence. Active moderate-to-severe ophthalmopathy, Clinical Activity Score at least 3, NOSPECS at least 4, under 3 months' duration. This sample was included in a study of T cells in Graves' hyperthyroidism and ophthalmopathy. Template material for amplifying TCR beta CDR3 regions consisted of RNA transcripts. First-round RT-PCR targeting the TCR CDR3 was performed with the HTBI primer set. TCRdb fed the multiplex PCR reads into MiXCR, producing one record per CDR3 protein. This table holds about 600,000 distinct CDR3 sequences, 14% found once. Specimen: blood. The receptor's source is a woman between 45 and 65 years old with Graves' ophthalmopathy.

The CDR3 spells CASSLQGGEKLFF. The CDR3 region has the DNA TGTGCCAGCAGCCTACAGGGTGGTGAAAAACTGTTTTTT. V usage is TRBV27 and J usage is TRBJ1-4; TRBD1 might be the D (6 bases). Germline lookup yields CDR1 MNHEY and CDR2 SMNVEV (reference sequence). This CDR3 has 13 amino acids. Trimming took 6 bases from V and 7 from J, leaving 12 bases between them. The full variable domain, completed using reference TRBV27 and TRBJ1-4, is EAQVTQNPRYLITVTGKKLTVTCSQNMNHEYMSWYRQDPGLGLRQIYYSMNVEVTDKGDVPEGYKVSRKEKRNFPLILESPSPNQTSLYFCASSLQGGEKLFFGSGTQLSVL.